Presented here are 22 T cell receptor beta chains from one specimen sequenced in a study of control samples from healthy donors and cancer patients. Profiled with immunoSEQ multiplex PCR; TCRdb holds only in-frame clones, not every one. This sample has about 170,000 clones; almost 90% occur once, and the top ten carry roughly 5%. Input material: blood. These receptors came from a young woman in good health.

The rearrangement joins TRBV18 to TRBJ2-1, with TRBD2 as a possible D gene (6 bases). Looked up from germline, CDR1 is KGHSH and CDR2 is LQKENI. The ends were cut back, 4 bases at V and 0 bases at J, with 13 bases in the middle. This CDR3 spans 16 amino acids. In DNA, the CDR3 is TGTGCCAGCTCACTGCACGGGGGTCCCTCCTACAATGAGCAGTTCTTC. As protein: CASSLHGGPSYNEQFF.

The V call is TRBV3-1 (or the pseudogene TRBV3-2), the J call TRBJ2-2; 7 bases are shared with TRBD1. Per the germline V gene, CDR1 is LGHDT and CDR2 is YNNKEL (reference sequence). The CDR3 length is 17 residues. Trimming took 6 bases from V and 5 from J; bases not matched to a gene: 15. In DNA, the CDR3 is TGTGCCAGCAGTCACATCGCCCCAGGGGGTGGGACCGGGGAGCTGTTTTTT. This encodes CASSHIAPGGGTGELFF.

The V gene is TRBV7-9, the J gene TRBJ2-3; no clear D gene. V was pared by 5 bases and J by 2 bases, with 14 bases between. CDR1 SEHNR and CDR2 FQNEAQ come from the germline V gene (reference sequence). The CDR3 is made up of 15 amino acids. This CDR3 reads CASSPTSKTTDTQYF. CDR3 sequence (DNA): TGTGCCAGCAGCCCAACGTCCAAAACCACAGATACGCAGTATTTT.

This rearrangement joins TRBV7-2 to TRBJ2-7; 15 bases agree with TRBD2. The germline gives CDR1 SGHTA, CDR2 FQGNSA. J was trimmed by 4 bases and V by 5 bases; bases with no gene match: 12. This CDR3 contains 18 residues. The CDR3 loop reads CASSPPPGLAGGPYEQYF. For the CDR3, the DNA is TGTGCCAGCAGCCCCCCCCCAGGACTAGCGGGAGGGCCATACGAGCAGTACTTC.

The table lists this clone with a count of one. The chain has TRBV6-4 and TRBJ1-4; no definite D call. V was shortened by 1 base and J by 0 bases, with 6 bases between the two germline ends. The CDR3 spans 15 residues. The germline gives CDR1 MRHNA, CDR2 SNTAGT. The CDR3 loop reads CASSDLRSTNEKLFF. The CDR3 DNA reads TGTGCCAGCAGTGACTTGCGGTCAACTAATGAAAAACTGTTTTTT.

The gene calls are TRBV6-4 and TRBJ2-3, with D unresolved. CDR1 is MRHNA and CDR2 is SNTAGT in the germline V gene. CDR3 length equals 13 residues. Trimming removed 0 bases from V and 2 bases from J, with 3 bases in between. The CDR3, as DNA: TGTGCCAGCAGTGACTCCTACACAGATACGCAGTATTTT. Protein product: CASSDSYTDTQYF.

V is TRBV5-1 and J is TRBJ1-1; D unclear. Per the germline V gene, CDR1 is SGHRS and CDR2 is YFSETQ. V was clipped by 0 bases and J by 3 bases, with 9 bases between them. The CDR3 totals 14 residues. CDR3 in amino acids: CASSLGYTDTEAFF. DNA for the CDR3: TGCGCCAGCAGCTTGGGCTACACGGACACTGAAGCTTTCTTT.

The chain carries TRBV6-6 and TRBJ1-6, with D unresolved. The V and J ends lost 0 bases and 9 bases respectively, with 12 bases between them. Germline V gene data show CDR1 as MNHNY and CDR2 as SVGAGI (reference sequence). The CDR3 consists of 15 residues. The CDR3 sequence is CASSYSTRTGSPLHF. The CDR3 region has the DNA TGTGCCAGCAGTTACTCGACCAGGACCGGTTCACCCCTCCACTTT.

This rearrangement joins TRBV5-1 to TRBJ2-3, with unresolved D. Germline V lookup: CDR1 SGHRS, CDR2 YFSETQ. This CDR3 has 16 amino acids. The V and J ends lost 0 bases and 0 bases respectively, with 11 bases between them. The CDR3 region is CASSLGSSSSTDTQYF. The CDR3 nucleotides read TGCGCCAGCAGCTTGGGGTCGTCCAGCAGCACAGATACGCAGTATTTT. Looking up the rest from reference TRBV5-1 and TRBJ2-3 gives the full variable domain: KAGVTQTPRYLIKTRGQQVTLSCSPISGHRSVSWYQQTPGQGLQFLFEYFSETQRNKGNFPGRFSGRQFSNSRSEMNVSTLELGDSALYLCASSLGSSSSTDTQYFGPGTRLTVL.

This chain joins TRBV11-2 and TRBJ1-6, with D uncertain. Germline V lookup: CDR1 SGHAT, CDR2 FQNNGV. Trimming pared 5 bases from V and 0 bases from J, leaving 11 bases between. The CDR3 length is 16 residues. CDR3 in DNA: TGTGCCAGCAGCCCTCAATCCAGCTCCTATAATTCACCCCTCCACTTT. This translates into CASSPQSSSYNSPLHF.

The chain is built from TRBV24-1 and TRBJ2-5, with no clear D. CDR1 and CDR2 from the germline V gene are KGHDR and SFDVKD. This CDR3 has 11 residues. V was clipped by 4 bases and J by 5 bases, with 4 bases between them. The CDR3 loop reads CATSEGETQYF. The CDR3 bases are TGTGCCACCAGTGAGGGGGAGACCCAGTACTTC.

The chain couples TRBV19 to TRBJ2-6; no reliable D call. Looked up from germline, CDR1 is LNHDA and CDR2 is SQIVND (reference sequence). Between the trimmed V and J ends, which lost 3 bases and 0 bases, there was a span of 3 bases. The CDR3 is made up of 14 amino acids. The CDR3 region is CASSIGSGANVLTF. The CDR3, as DNA: TGTGCCAGTAGTATTGGCTCTGGGGCCAACGTCCTGACTTTC. Using reference TRBV19 and TRBJ2-6 for the parts outside the CDR3, the full variable domain is DGGITQSPKYLFRKEGQNVTLSCEQNLNHDAMYWYRQDPGQGLRLIYYSQIVNDFQKGDIAEGYSVSREKKESFPLTVTSAQKNPTAFYLCASSIGSGANVLTFGAGSRLTVL.

This rearrangement joins TRBV6-1 to TRBJ2-7, with 11 bases lining up with TRBD2. V shed 2 bases, J shed 0 bases, and the junction held 6 bases outside the gene matches. Germline V gene sequence: CDR1 MNHNS, CDR2 SASEGT. The CDR3 is made up of 17 amino acids. CDR3 nucleotide sequence: TGTGCCAGCAGTGAAACGCTAGCGGGGGGTTTCTCCTACGAGCAGTACGTC. Translating gives CASSETLAGGFSYEQYV.

This sequence joins TRBV19 and TRBJ2-1, with 8 bases aligning to TRBD2. The CDR3 is made up of 11 amino acids. The germline V gene has CDR1 LNHDA and CDR2 SQIVND (reference sequence). Trimming at V came to 7 bases and at J to 10 bases, leaving 3 bases not matched to a gene. The chain's CDR3 is CASTASGEQFF. CDR3 coding DNA: TGTGCCAGTACTGCTAGCGGGGAGCAGTTCTTC.

The chain employs TRBV12-1 and TRBJ2-2; TRBD2, the table's D call, lacks a check against the DNA. TRBV12-1 is a recognized pseudogene. The CDR3 totals 11 residues. In DNA, the CDR3 is TGTGCCAGCAGTCTTATCGGGGAGCTGTTTTTT. It is translated as CASSLIGELFF.

This rearrangement joins TRBV6-6 to TRBJ1-3; the D gene is possibly TRBD1 (6 bases). V was cut by 6 bases and J by 4 bases, with 10 bases left in between. Germline CDR1 and CDR2: MNHNY and SVGAGI (reference sequence). The CDR3 totals 13 residues. The CDR3 sequence is CASSIDRGNTIYF. CDR3 in DNA: TGTGCCAGCAGCATAGACAGGGGAAACACCATATATTTT.

The chain is built from TRBV10-1 and TRBJ2-3; D may match TRBD1 or TRBD2 (5 bases each). CDR3 length: 19 residues. V was cut by 4 bases and J by 6 bases, with 29 bases left in between. CDR1 is WNHNN and CDR2 is SYGVQD in the germline V gene (reference sequence). For the CDR3, the DNA is TGCGCCAGCAGTGCCCTCGGGACGCTGGACTTACCGCGATCGGATACGCAGTATTTT. Its protein product is CASSALGTLDLPRSDTQYF.

A note on this clone: A read error may produce the germline difference seen at one junction end. The chain has TRBV20-1 and TRBJ2-7; D unresolved. The germline gives CDR1 DFQATT, CDR2 SNEGSKA (reference sequence). The CDR3 runs to 11 residues. This CDR3 reads CSATISHEQYF. The CDR3 DNA reads TGCAGTGCAACTATCTCCCACGAGCAGTACTTC.

The V and J genes are TRBV29-1 and TRBJ1-1; D gene ambiguous. The CDR3 sequence is 11 residues long. The V gene lost 1 base and the J gene lost 4 bases, with 4 bases spanning the gap. Per germline, CDR1 SQVTM and CDR2 ANQGSEA. CDR3 nucleotide sequence: TGCAGCGTTGAAGGGCCCACTGAAGCTTTCTTT. This gives the protein CSVEGPTEAFF.

The chain couples TRBV3-1 (or the pseudogene TRBV3-2) to TRBJ1-1; D may be TRBD1 (6 bases). The CDR3 is made up of 15 amino acids. The V gene lost 4 bases and the J gene lost 8 bases, with 20 bases spanning the gap. Germline V lookup: CDR1 LGHDT, CDR2 YNNKEL (reference sequence). The chain's CDR3 is CASSRRGTRSDEAFF. The CDR3 bases are TGTGCCAGCAGCCGAAGGGGGACCCGCTCGGACGAAGCTTTCTTT.

The J gene is TRBJ2-1, the V gene TRBV13, with D possibly matching TRBD2 (5 bases). V lost 4 bases and J 6 bases, leaving 19 bases between the germline ends. The CDR3 totals 16 residues. Germline lookup yields CDR1 PRHDT and CDR2 FYEKMQ (reference sequence). The CDR3 loop reads CASSWSAGEVGNEQFF. CDR3 DNA sequence: TGTGCCAGCAGCTGGTCCGCGGGCGAGGTCGGCAATGAGCAGTTCTTC. The variable domain in full, completed from reference TRBV13 and TRBJ2-1, reads AAGVIQSPRHLIKEKRETATLKCYPIPRHDTVYWYQQGPGQDPQFLISFYEKMQSDKGSIPDRFSAQQFSDYHSELNMSSLELGDSALYFCASSWSAGEVGNEQFFGPGTRLTVL.

This chain joins TRBV15 and TRBJ1-2; TRBD1 might be the D (5 bases). V lost 0 bases to trimming and J lost 5 bases, with 16 bases between them. The CDR3 has 16 amino acids. CDR1 is LNHNV, CDR2 YYDKDF, per germline (reference sequence). CDR3 in amino acids: CATSRDQKGGGYGYTF. The CDR3 nucleotides are TGTGCCACCAGCAGAGATCAAAAGGGTGGGGGGTATGGCTACACCTTC.